The sequence of this TCR beta chain was determined in a study of OX40 agonist ivuxolimab in advanced cancers. About the research overall: The dose of intravenous ivuxolimab that patients received every 2 weeks ranged from 0.01 to 10 mg/kg. Dose-escalation cases comprised hepatocellular carcinoma, melanoma, renal cell or head and neck cancer. 30% to 40% of patients had received prior checkpoint inhibitor therapy.

The data were produced by immunoSEQ multiplex PCR, yet TCRdb's version contains in-frame clones alone and is incomplete. The table records under 100,000 clones, approximately 85% of them present only once. This CDR3 is 13 amino acids long. Per the germline V gene, CDR1 is LNHDA and CDR2 is SQIVND (reference sequence). Trimming removed 6 bases from V and 7 bases from J, with 13 bases in between. The chain links TRBV19 to TRBJ2-1; D might be TRBD1 (6 bases). This specimen consisted of CD4+ or CD8+ T cells sorted from blood, obtained in a trial of the OX40 agonist ivuxolimab. This TCR was recovered from an adult with an advanced solid tumor such as melanoma, head and neck, liver or kidney cancer. CDR3 coding DNA: TGTGCCAGTAGCACAGGGTCGTTGAATGAGCAGTTCTTC. Amino acids: CASSTGSLNEQFF.